This passage covers 3 T cell receptor beta chains from one sample sequenced in a study of high-grade serous ovarian cancer treatment subgroups. Tumor samples were obtained before definitive surgery or chemotherapy. Data came from immunoSEQ multiplex PCR; TCRdb stores just in-frame clones and leaves some out. The sample yields 4,000 or so clones, over 65% seen once. Material for sequencing was tumor tissue. The receptors stem from a human donor with high-grade serous ovarian cancer.

The chain links TRBV19 to TRBJ2-3; D is perhaps TRBD2 (5 bases). The CDR3 contains 17 residues. V was trimmed by 7 bases and J by 0 bases, leaving 20 bases between them. In germline, CDR1 is LNHDA, CDR2 SQIVND (reference sequence). The CDR3 protein is CASTPGLPYGSTDTQYF. The CDR3 bases are TGTGCCAGTACTCCGGGGTTGCCCTATGGGAGCACAGATACGCAGTATTTT. The variable domain in full, completed from reference TRBV19 and TRBJ2-3, reads DGGITQSPKYLFRKEGQNVTLSCEQNLNHDAMYWYRQDPGQGLRLIYYSQIVNDFQKGDIAEGYSVSREKKESFPLTVTSAQKNPTAFYLCASTPGLPYGSTDTQYFGPGTRLTVL.

The genes are TRBV5-5 and TRBJ1-2; 7 bases line up with TRBD1. The CDR3 has 15 amino acids. Trimming cost V 7 bases and J 3 bases; bases outside gene matches: 12. Germline V gene lookup returns CDR1 SGHKS and CDR2 YYEKEE (reference sequence). CDR3 DNA sequence: TGTGCCAGCGTGCCTCGCGAGGGGGCCTACTATGGCTACACCTTC. Translating gives CASVPREGAYYGYTF.

This rearrangement joins TRBV5-1 to TRBJ1-4; no clear D gene. This CDR3 comprises 15 residues. Trimming left V 3 bases short and J 5 bases short, with 14 bases between. Germline CDR1 reads SGHRS; CDR2 reads YFSETQ. CDR3 coding DNA: TGCGCCAGCAGCTCGGCAGGAATAAGGAATGAAAAACTGTTTTTT. Amino acid sequence: CASSSAGIRNEKLFF.